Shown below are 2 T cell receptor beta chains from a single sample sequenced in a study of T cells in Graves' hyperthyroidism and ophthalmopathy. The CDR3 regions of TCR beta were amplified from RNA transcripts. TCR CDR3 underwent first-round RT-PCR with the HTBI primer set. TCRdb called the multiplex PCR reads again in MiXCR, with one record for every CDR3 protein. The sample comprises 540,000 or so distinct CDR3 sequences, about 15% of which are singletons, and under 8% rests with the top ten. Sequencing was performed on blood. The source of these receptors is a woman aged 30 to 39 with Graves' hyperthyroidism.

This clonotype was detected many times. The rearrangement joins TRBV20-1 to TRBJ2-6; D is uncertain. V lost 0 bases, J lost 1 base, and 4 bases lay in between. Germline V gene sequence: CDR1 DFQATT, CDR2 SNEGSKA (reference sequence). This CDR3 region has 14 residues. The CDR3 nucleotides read TGCAGTGCTAGAGATGTTTCTGGGGCCAACGTCCTGACTTTC. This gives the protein CSARDVSGANVLTF.

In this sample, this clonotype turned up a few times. The CDR3 reads CASSMGERPQHF. CDR3 in DNA: TGTGCCAGTAGCATGGGTGAACGGCCCCAGCATTTT. J is TRBJ1-5 and V is TRBV19; D ambiguous. Germline lookup yields CDR1 LNHDA and CDR2 SQIVND (reference sequence). Trimming stripped 6 bases from V and 9 bases from J, with 12 bases between. The CDR3 length is 12 residues.